These 5 T cell receptor beta chains were all obtained from the same sample, sequenced in a study of blood T cells in healthy people across ages. With a J-beta primer mix and a sample-barcoded 5' primer, a second PCR ran about 7 to 11 cycles. TCRdb reanalysed the 5' RACE reads using MiXCR and keeps one entry per CDR3 protein. The sample lists 700,000 to 900,000 distinct CDR3 sequences, roughly 50% occurring once. The sequenced sample was blood. The receptors originated from an elderly man in good health.

The rearrangement links TRBV28 to TRBJ1-5; tentative D call: TRBD1 (6 bases). CDR3 length: 15 residues. Germline CDR1 MDHEN, CDR2 SYDVKM. Between the trimmed V and J ends, which lost 1 base and 4 bases, there was a span of 11 bases. CDR3 loop: CASSLSGGGNQPQHF. DNA for the CDR3: TGTGCCAGCAGTTTATCAGGAGGGGGAAATCAGCCCCAGCATTTT.

The gene calls are TRBV5-1 and TRBJ2-5; no reliable D call. The end of the DNA fits TRBJ2-7 better, so the J call may be wrong. The V gene's germline CDR1 is SGHRS and CDR2 YFSETQ. This CDR3 contains 15 residues. CDR3 coding DNA: TGCGCCAGCAGCTTGGGTGCGGCACGGTCCTACGAGCAGTACTTC. Amino acids: CASSLGAARSYEQYF.

Here the CDR3 DNA reads TGTGCCAGCAGTCCGACAAGTCCTGGGGCCAACGTCCTGACTTTC. Residues: CASSPTSPGANVLTF. The chain joins TRBV12-3 or TRBV12-4 to TRBJ2-6, with D unresolved. The CDR3 loop spans 15 amino acids. The ends were cut back, 5 bases at V and 2 bases at J, with 10 bases in the middle.

In its sample, this clonotype was seen a few times. The J gene is TRBJ2-3, the V gene TRBV6-2 or TRBV6-3; 12 positions agree with TRBD2. After removal of 0 bases from V and 14 bases from J, the junction contained 27 bases not matched to a gene. The CDR3 runs to 21 residues. Germline loops: CDR1 MNHEY, CDR2 SVGEGT. In DNA form, the CDR3 reads TGTGCCAGCAGTTACTCGAGGGCCCCTAGCGGGAGGGCCCTATGGCACAGATACGCGTATTTT. It codes for CASSYSRAPSGRALWHRYAYF.

This clonotype appeared a single time. A much bigger clone sits one base away, suggesting this may be a read error. The J gene is TRBJ2-1, the V gene TRBV29-1; TRBD2 aligns across 7 bases. CDR3 length: 14 amino acids. Trimming removed 7 bases from V and 8 bases from J; junction bases left unmatched: 14. Looked up from germline, CDR1 is SQVTM and CDR2 is ANQGSEA. The CDR3 here is CSARPGGRRYEQFF. CDR3 coding DNA: TGCAGCGCCCGCCCGGGCGGGAGACGATATGAGCAGTTCTTC.